Shown below are 17 T cell receptor beta chains from a single sample sequenced in a study of OX40 agonist ivuxolimab in advanced cancers. The library was prepared using the immunoSEQ multiplex PCR assay. Here the immuneACCESS table is served through TCRdb, limited to in-frame sequences with V and J called. Missing clones are a known gap in these copies; in checked studies unresolved V genes cover under half, and the rest lacks a known reason. The sample table lists 35,000 to 50,000 clones, 88% of them with a count of one. Clones ranked in the top ten supply less than 20% of the sample. This sample comprised CD4+ or CD8+ T cells sorted from blood, obtained in a trial of the OX40 agonist ivuxolimab. The source of these receptors is an adult with an advanced solid tumor such as melanoma, head and neck, liver or kidney cancer.

CDR3 loop: CASSILPGQGDTEAFF. The CDR3 DNA reads TGTGCCAGTAGTATACTACCGGGACAGGGTGACACTGAAGCTTTCTTT. The V call is TRBV19, the J call TRBJ1-1; 9 nucleotides line up with TRBD1. The CDR3 contains 16 residues. Per germline, CDR1 LNHDA and CDR2 SQIVND (reference sequence). V shed 2 bases, J shed 3 bases, and the junction held 7 bases outside the gene matches.

This clone was detected once. The identical CDR3 is also encoded by other nucleotide sequences in the sample. The rearrangement links TRBV9 to TRBJ2-3; perhaps TRBD2 as D (7 bases). Trimming left V 0 bases short and J 6 bases short, with 11 bases between. The length of the CDR3 is 14 residues. The germline V gene has CDR1 SGDLS and CDR2 YYNGEE. In DNA, the CDR3 is TGTGCCAGCAGCGTAGGCGGGGGCCCCGATACGCAGTATTTT. Its translation: CASSVGGGPDTQYF.

Comments on this clone: Different DNA sequences within this sample yield the same CDR3. This chain links TRBV4-3 with TRBJ2-5; D is undetermined. V lost 0 bases and J 2 bases, leaving 4 bases between the germline ends. This CDR3 is 13 amino acids long. From germline, CDR1 is LGHNA and CDR2 YSLEER. The CDR3, as DNA: TGCGCCAGCAGCCAAGACAGGCAAGAGACCCAGTACTTC. It yields the protein CASSQDRQETQYF.

The V gene is TRBV5-1, the J gene TRBJ2-3, with TRBD2 matching 8 bases. V was pared by 7 bases and J by 5 bases, with 12 bases of the junction left unmatched. The CDR3 sequence is 15 residues long. Germline CDR1 and CDR2: SGHRS and YFSETQ. The CDR3 region has the DNA TGCGCCAGCCTCGCTGGGCTCAGCGGGGGAGATACGCAGTATTTT. Amino acid sequence: CASLAGLSGGDTQYF. The full variable domain, rest sourced from reference TRBV5-1 and TRBJ2-3, is KAGVTQTPRYLIKTRGQQVTLSCSPISGHRSVSWYQQTPGQGLQFLFEYFSETQRNKGNFPGRFSGRQFSNSRSEMNVSTLELGDSALYLCASLAGLSGGDTQYFGPGTRLTVL.

This clone was detected a few times. The chain couples TRBV7-8 to TRBJ1-2, with D uncertain. Germline V gene data show CDR1 as SGHVS and CDR2 as FQNEAQ. The CDR3 sequence is 15 residues long. V lost 5 bases to trimming and J lost 5 bases, with 18 bases between them. The CDR3 spells CASSPRYVPPYGYTF. The CDR3 DNA is TGTGCCAGCAGCCCCCGGTATGTCCCCCCTTATGGCTACACCTTC.

The chain is built from TRBV10-2 and TRBJ2-3; D not certain. The CDR3 runs to 17 residues. CDR1 is WSHSY, CDR2 SAAADI, per germline. V was shortened by 0 bases and J by 0 bases, with 13 bases between the two germline ends. CDR3 residues: CASSESKGSLSTDTQYF. The CDR3 DNA sequence: TGCGCCAGCAGTGAGTCGAAAGGATCCCTCAGCACAGATACGCAGTATTTT.

The V call is TRBV6-5, the J call TRBJ2-1; no definite D call. CDR1 MNHEY and CDR2 SVGAGI come from the germline V gene. V lost 4 bases to trimming and J lost 5 bases, with 3 bases between them. This CDR3 has 11 residues. CDR3 protein: CASSWNNEQFF. CDR3 coding DNA: TGTGCCAGCAGTTGGAACAATGAGCAGTTCTTC.

This sequence joins TRBV7-6 and TRBJ2-5; 11 nucleotides line up with TRBD2. CDR1 is SGHVS and CDR2 is FNYEAQ in the germline V gene. The J segment lost 4 bases and the V segment lost 7 bases, leaving 8 bases of the junction unmatched. The CDR3 spans 15 residues. CDR3 amino acids: CASTFSGGVSETQYF. The CDR3 nucleotides are TGTGCCAGCACCTTTAGCGGGGGGGTATCAGAGACCCAGTACTTC.

The chain carries TRBV4-3 and TRBJ1-1; a possible D gene is TRBD1 (6 bases). The CDR3 consists of 17 residues. CDR1 and CDR2 from the germline V gene are LGHNA and YSLEER. Trimming took off 0 bases at V and 0 bases at J, with 14 bases between the two ends. The CDR3 sequence is CASSQDLRGGLNTEAFF. The CDR3 DNA reads as TGCGCCAGCAGCCAAGATCTCAGGGGCGGATTGAACACTGAAGCTTTCTTT.

The chain joins TRBV6-1 to TRBJ2-5, with D possibly TRBD2 on 5 matching bases. Germline CDR1 and CDR2: MNHNS and SASEGT. The CDR3 has 14 amino acids. Trimming stripped 3 bases from V and 9 bases from J, with 17 bases between. CDR3 sequence: CASSEPLVSGPQYF. The CDR3 DNA sequence: TGTGCCAGCAGTGAGCCCCTAGTAAGCGGTCCCCAGTACTTC.

This chain connects TRBV14 to TRBJ1-1; 8 bases line up with TRBD1. J was trimmed by 9 bases and V by 4 bases; bases with no gene match: 4. This CDR3 has 12 amino acids. CDR1 and CDR2 (germline): SGHDN, FVKESK. The CDR3 sequence: CASSLQGAKAFF. CDR3 DNA: TGTGCCAGCAGCCTTCAGGGGGCGAAAGCTTTCTTT.

The V gene is TRBV27, the J gene TRBJ2-7, with 10 nucleotides matching TRBD2. Germline V gene lookup returns CDR1 MNHEY and CDR2 SMNVEV (reference sequence). V lost 3 bases and J lost 3; bases outside the gene matches: 5. The CDR3 covers 15 residues. Here the CDR3 DNA reads TGTGCCAGCAGTTTCTATAGCGGGGGGCTCTACGAGCAGTACTTC. It codes for CASSFYSGGLYEQYF.

This chain connects TRBV30 to TRBJ2-7; D ambiguous. The V end was cut by 4 bases, the J end by 0 bases, with 13 bases between. The CDR3 extends over 14 amino acids. CDR1 GTSNPN and CDR2 SVGIG come from the germline V gene (reference sequence). The CDR3 nucleotides read TGTGCCTGGACCGTAGCCTGGGGCTCCTACGAGCAGTACTTC. Its protein is CAWTVAWGSYEQYF. The variable domain in full, with the rest retrieved from reference TRBV30 and TRBJ2-7, is SQTIHQWPATLVQPVGSPLSLECTVEGTSNPNLYWYRQAAGRGLQLLFYSVGIGQISSEVPQNLSASRPQDRQFILSSKKLLLSDSGFYLCAWTVAWGSYEQYFGPGTRLTVT.

This rearrangement joins TRBV6-5 to TRBJ2-2, with 7 bases aligning to TRBD1. The germline gives CDR1 MNHEY, CDR2 SVGAGI. With V trimmed by 7 bases and J by 3 bases, 5 bases remained unmatched. The CDR3 spans 14 residues. DNA for the CDR3: TGTGCCAGCACAGGACAGGTGGACACCGGGGAGCTGTTTTTT. Translation gives CASTGQVDTGELFF.

The chain is built from TRBV14 and TRBJ1-1; D remains ambiguous. Germline CDR1 reads SGHDN; CDR2 reads FVKESK. CDR3 length equals 14 residues. V lost 0 bases to trimming and J lost 6 bases, with 11 bases between them. The CDR3 DNA is TGTGCCAGCAGCCAAGATCTGAGGGTTGCTGAAGCTTTCTTT. Protein product: CASSQDLRVAEAFF.

The rearrangement links TRBV9 to TRBJ1-1, with a tentative D call TRBD1 (5 bases). CDR3 length: 17 amino acids. V gave up 3 bases and J gave up 3 bases, with 21 bases separating them. Germline V gives CDR1 SGDLS, CDR2 YYNGEE. CDR3 loop: CASSADGGYGFYTEAFF. CDR3 coding DNA: TGTGCCAGCAGCGCCGATGGGGGTTATGGTTTTTACACTGAAGCTTTCTTT.

The CDR3 is CASSTGTGADTQYF. CDR3 nucleotides: TGTGCCAGCAGCACCGGGACAGGGGCAGATACGCAGTATTTT. The V gene is TRBV25-1, the J gene TRBJ2-3, with TRBD1 identical over 10 bases. CDR1 MGHDK and CDR2 SYGVNS come from the germline V gene. J gave up 4 bases and V 6 bases, and 4 bases lay outside the gene matches. The CDR3 has 14 amino acids. Combining the CDR3 with reference TRBV25-1 and TRBJ2-3 gives the whole variable domain EADIYQTPRYLVIGTGKKITLECSQTMGHDKMYWYQQDPGMELHLIHYSYGVNSTEKGDLSSESTVSRIRTEHFPLTLESARPSHTSQYLCASSTGTGADTQYFGPGTRLTVL.